This TCR beta chain was sequenced in a study of T cell repertoires in cytomegalovirus infection. TCRdb redid the calling of the reads with MiXCR, one entry per CDR3 protein. The sample holds about 230,000 distinct CDR3 sequences, approximately 24% seen once. Trimming took 3 bases from V and 12 from J, leaving 6 bases between them. Per germline, CDR1 SGDLS and CDR2 YYNGEE. CDR3 length: 9 residues. This TCR derives from a human donor in good health (CMV status not recorded). Some clones in this sample may be carry-over from other donors' samples. The chain links TRBV9 to TRBJ1-2; D unresolved. Sequenced input: CD8+ T cells from PBMCs. CDR3 region: CASSDRHTF. The CDR3 DNA is TGTGCCAGCAGCGACCGGCACACCTTC.